This TCR beta chain was recorded in a study of blood T cells in healthy people across ages. With a J-beta primer mix and a sample-barcoded 5' primer, a second PCR ran about 7 to 12 cycles. Tags on each cDNA molecule came from a template-switch adaptor with 12 random nucleotides. Every individual sample yielded 2.5 million or more paired-end reads (each containing CDR3). Each CDR3 protein is one row after TCRdb ran MiXCR on the 5' RACE reads. The sample has 540,000 or so distinct CDR3 sequences, 25% to 30% seen once. Donors were systemically healthy Caucasian individuals from Russia aged 6 to 90 years. The CDR3 sequence is 14 residues long. J gave up 7 bases and V 2 bases, and 6 bases lay outside the gene matches. Germline CDR1 is SGHTA and CDR2 is FQGNSA.

Sequences were obtained from blood. This TCR derives from a woman aged 70-85 years in good health. The V call is TRBV7-2, the J call TRBJ2-7, with 9 bases aligning to TRBD1. CDR3 in DNA: TGTGCCAGCAGCTTACTACAGGGGGCGGAGGAGCAGTACTTC. Amino acids: CASSLLQGAEEQYF.